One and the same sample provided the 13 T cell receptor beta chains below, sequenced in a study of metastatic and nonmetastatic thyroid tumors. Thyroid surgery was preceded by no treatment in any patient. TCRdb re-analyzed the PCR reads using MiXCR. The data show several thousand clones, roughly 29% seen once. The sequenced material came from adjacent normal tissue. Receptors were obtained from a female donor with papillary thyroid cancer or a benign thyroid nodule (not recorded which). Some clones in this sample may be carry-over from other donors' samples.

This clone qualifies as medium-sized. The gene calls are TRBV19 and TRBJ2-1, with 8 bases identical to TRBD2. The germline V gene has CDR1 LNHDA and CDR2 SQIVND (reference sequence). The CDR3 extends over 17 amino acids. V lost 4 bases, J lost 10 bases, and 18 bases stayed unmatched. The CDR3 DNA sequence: TGTGCCAGTAGTACAAGCCGTAGCGGGAAAATAGAGCGCGAGCAGTTCTTC. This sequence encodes CASSTSRSGKIEREQFF.

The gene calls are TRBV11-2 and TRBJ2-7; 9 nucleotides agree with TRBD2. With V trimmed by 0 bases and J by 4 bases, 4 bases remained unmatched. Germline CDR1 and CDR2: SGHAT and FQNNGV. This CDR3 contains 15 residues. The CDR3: CASSLDPSGVYEQYF. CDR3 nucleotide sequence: TGTGCCAGCAGCTTAGATCCTAGCGGGGTATACGAGCAGTACTTC.

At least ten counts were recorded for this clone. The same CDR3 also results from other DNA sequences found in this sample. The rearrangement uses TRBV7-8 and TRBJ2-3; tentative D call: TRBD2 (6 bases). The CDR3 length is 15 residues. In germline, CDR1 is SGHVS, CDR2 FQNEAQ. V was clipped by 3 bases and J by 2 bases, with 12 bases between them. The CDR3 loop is CASSFWGDNTDTQYF. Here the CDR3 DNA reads TGTGCCAGCAGCTTTTGGGGGGATAACACAGATACGCAGTATTTT.

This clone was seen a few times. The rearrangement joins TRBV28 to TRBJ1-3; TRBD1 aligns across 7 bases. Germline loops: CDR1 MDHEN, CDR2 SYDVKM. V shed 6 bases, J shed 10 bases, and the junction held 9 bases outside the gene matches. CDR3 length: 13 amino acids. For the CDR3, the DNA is TGTGCCAGCAGCAAGGACAGGCTTCGGACCATATATTTT. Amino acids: CASSKDRLRTIYF.

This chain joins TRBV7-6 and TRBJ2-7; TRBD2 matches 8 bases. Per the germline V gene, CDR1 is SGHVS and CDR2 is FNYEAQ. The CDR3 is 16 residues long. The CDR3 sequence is CGCSLERGRLIDEQYF. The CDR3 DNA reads TGTGGGTGCAGCTTAGAACGCGGGAGGCTGATAGACGAGCAGTACTTC.

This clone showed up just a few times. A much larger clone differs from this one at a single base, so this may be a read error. CDR3 protein: CASSPGRRQPQHF. In nucleotides, the CDR3 is TGTGCCAGTAGTCCGGGACGGAGGCAGCCCCAGCATTTT. The chain joins TRBV19 to TRBJ1-5; possibly TRBD1 for D (5 bases). This CDR3 has 13 amino acids. CDR1 and CDR2 from the germline V gene are LNHDA and SQIVND (reference sequence). Deletions cut 5 bases from V and 7 bases from J, with 12 bases between.

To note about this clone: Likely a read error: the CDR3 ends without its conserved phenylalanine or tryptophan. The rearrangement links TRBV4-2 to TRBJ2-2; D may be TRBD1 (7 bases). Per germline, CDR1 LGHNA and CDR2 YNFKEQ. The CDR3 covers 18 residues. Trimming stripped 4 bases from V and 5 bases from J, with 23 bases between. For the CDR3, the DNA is TGTGCCAGCAGCCTCCAGGGGGGACTGGCGCAATATACCGGGGAGCTGTTTTCT. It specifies CASSLQGGLAQYTGELFS.

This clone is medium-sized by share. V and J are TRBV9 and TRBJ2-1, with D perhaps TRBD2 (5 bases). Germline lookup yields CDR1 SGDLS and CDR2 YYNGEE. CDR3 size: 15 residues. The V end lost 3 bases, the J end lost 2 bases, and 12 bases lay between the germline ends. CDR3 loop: CASSEAGITYNEQFF. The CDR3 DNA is TGTGCCAGCAGCGAGGCGGGCATCACCTACAATGAGCAGTTCTTC.

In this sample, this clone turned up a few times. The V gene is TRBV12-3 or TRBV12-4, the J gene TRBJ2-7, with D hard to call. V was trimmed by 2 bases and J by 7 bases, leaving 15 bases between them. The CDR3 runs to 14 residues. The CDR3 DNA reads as TGTGCCAGCAGTTTATTAGCCGATTACATGGAGCAGTACTTC. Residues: CASSLLADYMEQYF.

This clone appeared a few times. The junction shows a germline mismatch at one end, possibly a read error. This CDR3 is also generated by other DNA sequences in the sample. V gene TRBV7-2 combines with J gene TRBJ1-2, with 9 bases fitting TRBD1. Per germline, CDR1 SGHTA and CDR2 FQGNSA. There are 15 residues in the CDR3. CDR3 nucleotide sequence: TGTGCCAGTAGCTTAGCGGGGGGACAGGGCTATGGCTACACCTTC. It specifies CASSLAGGQGYGYTF. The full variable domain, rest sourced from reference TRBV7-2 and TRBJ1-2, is GAGVSQSPSNKVTEKGKDVELRCDPISGHTALYWYRQSLGQGLEFLIYFQGNSAPDKSGLPSDRFSAERTGGSVSTLTIQRTQQEDSAVYLCASSLAGGQGYGYTFGSGTRLTVV.

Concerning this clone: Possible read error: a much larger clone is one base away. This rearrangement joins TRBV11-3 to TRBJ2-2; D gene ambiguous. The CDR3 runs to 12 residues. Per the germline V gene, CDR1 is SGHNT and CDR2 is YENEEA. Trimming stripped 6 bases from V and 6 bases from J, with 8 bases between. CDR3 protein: CASRVNAGELFF. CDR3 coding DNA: TGTGCCAGCAGAGTTAACGCCGGGGAGCTGTTTTTT.

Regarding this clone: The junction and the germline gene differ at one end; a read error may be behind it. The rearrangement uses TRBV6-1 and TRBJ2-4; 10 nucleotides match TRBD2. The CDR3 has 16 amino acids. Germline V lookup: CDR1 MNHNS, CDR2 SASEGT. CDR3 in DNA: TGTGCCAGCAGTGAGCCGAGCGGGAGGGCGCAAAACACTCAGTACTTC. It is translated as CASSEPSGRAQNTQYF.

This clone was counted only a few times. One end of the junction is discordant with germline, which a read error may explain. The CDR3 sequence: CASRLSGTSGRVF. The CDR3 DNA reads TGTGCCAGCAGACTGTCCGGGACTAGCGGGAGGGTATTC. The V and J genes are TRBV28 and TRBJ2-7, with 16 nucleotides matching TRBD2. The CDR3 is made up of 13 amino acids. The germline gives CDR1 MDHEN, CDR2 SYDVKM.